Following are 2 T cell receptor beta chains from one sample sequenced in a study of memory CD4+ T cells and cytomegalovirus serostatus. Generated by immunoSEQ multiplex PCR, the TCRdb table keeps only in-frame clones and is missing some. The repertoire consists of 35,000 to 45,000 clones, with around 80% occurring once and the leading ten covering less than 5.5%. The sort gate was single viable CD3+CD4+CD8-CD45RO+ cells for memory CD4+ T cells. What was sequenced was memory CD4+ T cells from blood. The receptors stem from an adult in good health and CMV-seropositive.

The sample holds one count of this clone. CDR3 in amino acids: CASSQGQAQNSPLHF. The DNA of the CDR3 is TGTGCCAGCAGCCAGGGACAGGCTCAAAATTCACCCCTCCACTTT. The chain has TRBV7-2 and TRBJ1-6; 8 bases agree with TRBD1. This CDR3 spans 15 amino acids. J gave up 7 bases and V 5 bases, and 7 bases lay outside the gene matches. Germline V gives CDR1 SGHTA, CDR2 FQGNSA.

V and J are TRBV7-9 and TRBJ1-3; no clear D. This CDR3 is built from 13 residues. Trimming took 2 bases from V and 4 from J, leaving 6 bases between them. The V gene's germline CDR1 is SEHNR and CDR2 FQNEAQ (reference sequence). The CDR3 here is CASSLTVGNTIYF. The DNA for the CDR3 is TGTGCCAGCAGCTTAACCGTAGGAAACACCATATATTTT.